This T cell receptor beta chain was observed in a study of blood T cell repertoires in COVID-19. As for the study in general: Recovered status in Cohort 3 required two negative PCRs, clearance, or symptom resolution. Sources were T cells, B-cell-depleted T cells, or PBMCs; the material itself was cDNA or gDNA.

Original processing notes: Estimated nucleated cell counts came from reference gene primer amplification. This table comes from immunoSEQ multiplex PCR, and its TCRdb copy is limited to in-frame clones, with some not included. V, J and clone size reflect that table, while D and trimming were determined from the DNA. The sample contains hundreds of thousands of clones, roughly nine tenths of which appear only once. With 6 bases clipped from V and 4 bases from J, the junction kept 5 bases outside the gene matches. Germline CDR1 reads SGHTA; CDR2 reads FQGTGA. The CDR3 covers 15 residues. Individuals aged roughly 18 to 95 years were recruited from around 22 US areas.

Material for sequencing was PBMCs or T cells enriched from blood (not recorded which). The clonotype comes from a woman aged 50 to 60 in a cohort exposed to, infected with or recovered from COVID-19 (not recorded which). The chain uses TRBV7-3 and TRBJ2-1; 11 positions match TRBD2. The chain's CDR3 is CASSRLAGPYNEQFF. CDR3 bases: TGTGCCAGCAGTCGACTAGCGGGGCCTTACAATGAGCAGTTCTTC.